This T cell receptor (beta chain) was recovered during a study of cytomegalovirus exposure and HLA in healthy donors. CDR1 and CDR2 (germline): LGHNA, YSLEER. The CDR3 spans 18 residues. After removal of 0 bases from V and 1 base from J, the junction contained 8 bases not matched to a gene. Overall study findings and caveats: In terms of immune exposure information, only CMV serostatus was available. Productive rates of about 90% or about 30% were seen for most TCR beta V segments in an earlier analysis.

A remark on this clone: Its matching antigen is unknown.

PCR used 60 Vbeta primers and 13 Jbeta primers. Repertoires were generated with immunoSEQ multiplex PCR, while TCRdb's copy carries only in-frame clones and drops some. Of about 120,000 clones listed, roughly two thirds are singletons. This TCR was sampled from a man aged 30 to 45 in good health and CMV-seropositive. This chain joins TRBV4-3 and TRBJ2-1; 8 bases agree with TRBD2. Specimen: PBMCs. CDR3 nucleotides: TGCGCCAGCAGCCAAGAGGCCCCGGGAGGGACTTCCTACAATGAGCAGTTCTTC. Amino acid sequence: CASSQEAPGGTSYNEQFF.